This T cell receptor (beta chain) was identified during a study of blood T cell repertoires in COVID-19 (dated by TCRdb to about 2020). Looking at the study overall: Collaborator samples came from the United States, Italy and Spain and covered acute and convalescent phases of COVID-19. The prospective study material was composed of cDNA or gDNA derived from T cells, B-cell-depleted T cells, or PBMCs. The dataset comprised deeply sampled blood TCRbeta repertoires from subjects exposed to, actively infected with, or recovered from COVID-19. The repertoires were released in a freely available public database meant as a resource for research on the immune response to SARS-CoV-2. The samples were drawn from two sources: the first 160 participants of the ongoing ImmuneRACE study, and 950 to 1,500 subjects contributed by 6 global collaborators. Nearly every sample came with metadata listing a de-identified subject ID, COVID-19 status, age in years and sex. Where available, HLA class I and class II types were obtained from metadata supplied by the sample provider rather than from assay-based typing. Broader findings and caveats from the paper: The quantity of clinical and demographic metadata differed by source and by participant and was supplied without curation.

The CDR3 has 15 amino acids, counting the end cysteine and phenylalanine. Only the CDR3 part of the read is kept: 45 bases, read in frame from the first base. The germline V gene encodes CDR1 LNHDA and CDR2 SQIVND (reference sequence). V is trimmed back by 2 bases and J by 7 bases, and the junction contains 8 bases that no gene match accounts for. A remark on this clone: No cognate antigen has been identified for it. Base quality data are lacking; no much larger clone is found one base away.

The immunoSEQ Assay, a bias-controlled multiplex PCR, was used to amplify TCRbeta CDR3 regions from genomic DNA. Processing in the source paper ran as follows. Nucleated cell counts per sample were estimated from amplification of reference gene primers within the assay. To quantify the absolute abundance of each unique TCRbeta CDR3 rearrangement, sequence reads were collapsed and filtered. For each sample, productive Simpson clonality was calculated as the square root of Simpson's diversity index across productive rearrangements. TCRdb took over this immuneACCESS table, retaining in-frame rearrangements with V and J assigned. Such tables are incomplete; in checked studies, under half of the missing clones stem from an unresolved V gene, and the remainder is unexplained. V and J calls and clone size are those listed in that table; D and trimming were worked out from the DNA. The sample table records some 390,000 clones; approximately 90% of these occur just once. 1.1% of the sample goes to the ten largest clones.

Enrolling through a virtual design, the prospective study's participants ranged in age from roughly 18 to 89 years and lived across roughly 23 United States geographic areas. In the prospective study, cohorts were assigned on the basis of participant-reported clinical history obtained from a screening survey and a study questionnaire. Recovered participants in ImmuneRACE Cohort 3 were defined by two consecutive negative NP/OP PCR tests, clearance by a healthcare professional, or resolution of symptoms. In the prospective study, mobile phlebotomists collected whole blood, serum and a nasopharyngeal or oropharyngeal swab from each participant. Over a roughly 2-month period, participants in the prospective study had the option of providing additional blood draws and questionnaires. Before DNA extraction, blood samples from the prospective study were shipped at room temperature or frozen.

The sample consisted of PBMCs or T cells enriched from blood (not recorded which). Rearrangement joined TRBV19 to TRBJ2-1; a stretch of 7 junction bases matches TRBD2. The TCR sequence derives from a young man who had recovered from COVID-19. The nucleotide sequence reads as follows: TGTGCCAGTAGTATACAAGGGGAGGGGATGAATGAGCAGTTCTTC. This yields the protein CASSIQGEGMNEQFF.